These T cell receptor beta chains were read from a single sample in a study of CD8 T cells in ankylosing spondylitis. TCRdb analysed the 5' RACE reads with MiXCR anew, one entry per CDR3 protein. Among 180,000 or so distinct CDR3 sequences, 11% were seen once, and the ten largest hold around 29%. What was sequenced was blood, either unsorted or a sorted T cell fraction (not recorded which). The receptors were gathered from a male donor with ankylosing spondylitis or in good health (not recorded which). The CDR3 runs from the conserved cysteine through the conserved F or W. The D gene is left open where the match is weak. Some rows mark clone size as missing; the rest say once, few, many or name a class of expanded clone.

d_call clone_size j_call v_call cdr3_aa cdr3_nt
NA many TRBJ1-1 TRBV15 CATHSNRQGPEAFF TGTGCCACCCATTCAAATAGACAAGGACCTGAAGCTTTCTTT
TRBD2 many TRBJ2-7 TRBV5-1 CASSSGLAGHYEQYF TGCGCCAGCAGCTCAGGACTAGCGGGACACTACGAGCAGTACTTC
NA many TRBJ2-7 TRBV6-8 CASSLKALNSYEQYF TGTGCCAGCAGCCTAAAGGCCTTAAACTCCTACGAGCAGTACTTC
TRBD1 NA TRBJ2-2 TRBV2 CASSLGQGAIGELFF TGTGCCAGCAGCCTCGGACAGGGGGCCATCGGGGAGCTGTTTTTT
NA many TRBJ2-2 TRBV20-1 CSAGGLQNTGELFF TGCAGTGCGGGGGGCCTCCAGAACACCGGGGAGCTGTTTTTT
NA many TRBJ2-1 TRBV5-6 CASSFTSRGEDEQFF TGTGCCAGCAGCTTTACTAGCCGCGGCGAGGATGAGCAGTTCTTC
NA few TRBJ2-1 TRBV5-1 CASSLGTGNEQFF TGCGCCAGCAGCCTAGGGACCGGCAATGAGCAGTTCTTC
NA many TRBJ2-3 TRBV29-1 CSVERDSSTDTQYF TGCAGCGTTGAGCGGGACAGTAGCACAGATACGCAGTATTTT
NA many TRBJ2-4 TRBV12-3/TRBV12-4 CASSGAAKNIQYF TGTGCCAGCAGTGGGGCAGCCAAAAACATTCAGTACTTC
NA few TRBJ2-1 TRBV11-2 CASINFPGSSYNEQFF TGTGCCAGCATCAACTTCCCGGGGAGCTCCTACAATGAGCAGTTCTTC
NA many TRBJ1-2 TRBV18 CASSALRAPYTF TGTGCCAGCTCAGCATTGAGGGCACCCTACACCTTC
TRBD2 few TRBJ2-1 TRBV7-2 CASISDGGSGNEQFF TGTGCCAGCATATCCGACGGGGGGAGCGGCAATGAGCAGTTCTTC
NA many TRBJ1-2 TRBV28 CASSFLYGYTF TGTGCCAGCAGTTTCCTCTATGGCTACACCTTC
NA NA TRBJ2-3 TRBV29-1 CSAQTPLLTNTQYF TGCAGCGCTCAAACCCCCCTTTTGACGAATACGCAGTATTTT
NA many TRBJ1-5 TRBV20-1 CSARSPGGNQPQHF TGCAGTGCTAGATCCCCAGGGGGCAATCAGCCCCAGCATTTT
NA few TRBJ2-2 TRBV7-6 CASSSEDTGELFF TGTGCCAGCAGCTCAGAGGACACCGGGGAGCTGTTTTTT
NA many TRBJ1-3 TRBV5-6 CASRRGVSGNTIYF TGTGCCAGCAGAAGAGGGGTCTCTGGAAACACCATATATTTT
TRBD2 many TRBJ2-3 TRBV27 CASSLSPPGGGRSDTQYF TGTGCCAGCAGTCTCTCGCCCCCCGGGGGGGGGCGGTCAGATACGCAGTATTTT
TRBD1 many TRBJ1-2 TRBV6-5 CASSSEGTGIGYTF TGTGCCAGCAGTTCCGAAGGGACAGGGATCGGCTACACCTTC
NA many TRBJ2-7 TRBV5-5 CASSLTTYEQYF TGTGCCAGCAGCCTCACGACCTACGAGCAGTACTTC
NA many TRBJ2-7 TRBV12-3/TRBV12-4 CASSRGIYEQYF TGTGCCAGCAGTCGGGGGATCTACGAGCAGTACTTC
TRBD1 many TRBJ2-3 TRBV24-1 CATSATGATDTQYF TGTGCCACCAGCGCTACAGGGGCCACAGATACGCAGTATTTT
NA many TRBJ2-4 TRBV6-2/TRBV6-3 CASSRPGGGSLAKNIQYF TGTGCCAGCAGCCGGCCGGGTGGCGGATCTTTAGCCAAAAACATTCAGTACTTC
NA many TRBJ2-7 TRBV5-1 CASSFGGATYEQYF TGCGCCAGCAGCTTCGGTGGGGCGACCTACGAGCAGTACTTC
TRBD1 many TRBJ2-1 TRBV7-9 CASSLGQGADEQFF TGTGCCAGCAGCTTGGGACAGGGGGCTGATGAGCAGTTCTTC
NA many TRBJ1-1 TRBV5-1 CASSPSEGWGTEAFF TGCGCCAGCAGCCCTTCGGAGGGATGGGGGACTGAAGCTTTCTTT
NA many TRBJ2-7 TRBV9 CASSVRDDPLVEQYF TGTGCCAGCAGCGTCCGGGACGACCCTCTGGTGGAGCAGTACTTC
NA many TRBJ2-7 TRBV7-2 CASSPSRTYEQYF TGTGCCAGCAGCCCGAGTAGGACCTACGAGCAGTACTTC
NA NA TRBJ2-7 TRBV11-3 CASSWDGYEQYF TGTGCCAGCAGCTGGGACGGTTACGAGCAGTACTTC
NA many TRBJ2-3 TRBV28 CASSEIRGATDTQYF TGTGCCAGCAGCGAAATCAGGGGGGCCACAGATACGCAGTATTTT
TRBD1 many TRBJ2-7 TRBV6-1 CASSARDRSSYEQYF TGTGCCAGCAGTGCCCGGGACAGAAGCTCCTACGAGCAGTACTTC
TRBD2 NA TRBJ2-7 TRBV6-5 CASARTSGRATYEQYF TGTGCCAGCGCGAGGACTAGCGGGAGGGCGACCTACGAGCAGTACTTC
NA NA TRBJ2-3 TRBV7-9 CASSPDVGRRDTQYF TGTGCCAGCAGCCCTGACGTGGGGCGGCGGGATACGCAGTATTTT
NA few TRBJ2-7 TRBV12-3/TRBV12-4 CASTERTGGSEQYF TGTGCCAGCACCGAAAGGACAGGAGGGAGCGAGCAGTACTTC